The 29 T cell receptor beta chains below were found in one sample sequenced in a study of T-cell memory formation after mild COVID-19. TCRdb analysed the 5' RACE reads with MiXCR anew, one entry per CDR3 protein. Among around 450,000 distinct CDR3 sequences listed, approximately 20% were seen once. Sequenced input: PBMCs or a T cell subset sorted from them (not recorded which). These receptors were taken from an adult woman who had mild COVID-19 (a few samples of this study predate the infection). Cell type and time point are not known.

This clonotype was seen more than once but under ten times. V and J are TRBV12-3 or TRBV12-4 and TRBJ2-7; D gene unclear. The CDR3 covers 15 residues. The V and J ends lost 0 bases and 5 bases respectively, with 14 bases between them. The CDR3 DNA is TGTGCCAGCAGTTTAGCGCTTCTTGGGCAGGACGAGCAGTACTTC. Protein: CASSLALLGQDEQYF.

This clonotype showed up just a few times. This sequence joins TRBV27 and TRBJ2-7; no clear D gene. Between the trimmed V and J ends, which lost 5 bases and 3 bases, there was a span of 14 bases. This CDR3 region has 14 residues. Germline V gene sequence: CDR1 MNHEY, CDR2 SMNVEV (reference sequence). DNA of the CDR3: TGTGCCAGCAGTGCCGTAACTACCATCTACGAGCAGTACTTC. Its translation: CASSAVTTIYEQYF.

The chain is built from TRBV7-2 and TRBJ2-7; D is perhaps TRBD2 (5 bases). V lost 5 bases to trimming and J lost 2 bases, with 16 bases between them. Per germline, CDR1 SGHTA and CDR2 FQGNSA. CDR3 size: 15 residues. The CDR3 nucleotides are TGTGCCAGCAGCCTTACCGGGATATGGACCTACGAGCAGTACTTC. Translating gives CASSLTGIWTYEQYF. Drawing the rest from reference TRBV7-2 and TRBJ2-7, the complete variable domain is GAGVSQSPSNKVTEKGKDVELRCDPISGHTALYWYRQSLGQGLEFLIYFQGNSAPDKSGLPSDRFSAERTGGSVSTLTIQRTQQEDSAVYLCASSLTGIWTYEQYFGPGTRLTVT.

The chain recombines TRBV3-1 with TRBJ2-2, with TRBD1 identical over 7 bases. Germline CDR1 LGHDT, CDR2 YNNKEL (reference sequence). V was pared by 6 bases and J by 5 bases, with 9 bases of the junction left unmatched. This CDR3 contains 15 residues. The CDR3 DNA reads TGTGCCAGCAGGGCCACAGGGGTCAAAACCGGGGAGCTGTTTTTT. Translating it yields CASRATGVKTGELFF.

The chain joins TRBV4-1 to TRBJ1-2; possibly TRBD1 for D (6 bases). The V gene's germline CDR1 is MGHRA and CDR2 YSYEKL. The CDR3 sequence is 15 residues long. V dropped 2 bases and J dropped 1 base, with 11 bases sitting between them. The CDR3 is CASSQPTGFNYGYTF. The CDR3, as DNA: TGCGCCAGCAGCCAACCTACAGGGTTTAACTATGGCTACACCTTC.

The CDR3 nucleotides read TGTGCCAGCAGCGTATACGTGGGGAGCTACAATGAGCAGTTCTTC. This sequence encodes CASSVYVGSYNEQFF. The chain joins TRBV9 to TRBJ2-1, with a possible D match to TRBD2 (5 bases). The V end was cut by 1 base, the J end by 3 bases, with 11 bases between. CDR1 and CDR2 (germline): SGDLS, YYNGEE. This CDR3 region has 15 residues.

The V gene is TRBV7-9, the J gene TRBJ2-7, with D perhaps TRBD1 (6 bases). CDR3 length equals 13 residues. V was trimmed by 4 bases and J by 3 bases, leaving 10 bases between them. Looked up from germline, CDR1 is SEHNR and CDR2 is FQNEAQ (reference sequence). CDR3 amino acids: CASSSRDNYEQYF. CDR3 coding DNA: TGTGCCAGCAGCTCACGGGACAACTACGAGCAGTACTTC.

This clonotype was recorded a few times. The chain carries TRBV10-3 and TRBJ2-1; 14 bases line up with TRBD2. The CDR3 runs to 15 residues. Looked up from germline, CDR1 is ENHRY and CDR2 is SYGVKD. The ends lost 0 bases at V and 9 bases at J; junction bases unmatched: 1. CDR3 loop: CAISESGLAGAEQFF. For the CDR3, the DNA is TGTGCCATCAGTGAGTCGGGACTAGCGGGAGCTGAGCAGTTCTTC.

The chain couples TRBV7-9 to TRBJ1-5, with 7 bases fitting TRBD1. CDR3 length: 14 amino acids. The junction had 4 bases not matched to a gene; V was cut back by 5 bases and J by 3 bases. Looked up from germline, CDR1 is SEHNR and CDR2 is FQNEAQ (reference sequence). CDR3 sequence: CASSRDSNNQPQHF. In DNA, the CDR3 is TGTGCCAGCAGCCGGGACAGTAACAATCAGCCCCAGCATTTT.

The rearrangement joins TRBV15 to TRBJ2-1; perhaps TRBD1 as D (6 bases). This CDR3 spans 14 amino acids. Trimming removed 3 bases at V and 1 base at J, with 7 bases between. Per germline, CDR1 LNHNV and CDR2 YYDKDF (reference sequence). CDR3 amino acids: CATSRDRSYNEQFF. The CDR3 DNA is TGTGCCACCAGCAGGGACAGATCCTACAATGAGCAGTTCTTC.

In its sample, this clonotype was seen many times. The chain's CDR3 is CASSRPGTGFYEQYF. CDR3 DNA sequence: TGTGCCAGCAGCCGTCCCGGGACAGGGTTCTACGAGCAGTACTTC. This sequence joins TRBV12-3 or TRBV12-4 and TRBJ2-7; 9 bases are shared with TRBD1. V dropped 6 bases and J dropped 3; count of bases not matched to a gene: 9. This CDR3 spans 15 amino acids.

This clonotype was seen a handful of times. The chain is built from TRBV27 and TRBJ2-5, with TRBD1 identical over 7 bases. Germline assignment: CDR1 MNHEY and CDR2 SMNVEV (reference sequence). This CDR3 region has 14 residues. Trimming took 3 bases from V and 4 from J; bases not matched to a gene: 5. This CDR3 is CASSFTSGGETQYF. The CDR3 coding sequence is TGTGCCAGCAGTTTTACCTCAGGGGGAGAGACCCAGTACTTC.

The chain couples TRBV27 to TRBJ1-1, with unresolved D. The CDR3 is 13 amino acids. From germline, CDR1 is MNHEY and CDR2 SMNVEV (reference sequence). Trimming took off 6 bases at V and 2 bases at J, with 10 bases between the two ends. The CDR3: CASSKRENTEAFF. The DNA for the CDR3 is TGTGCCAGCAGCAAACGGGAAAACACTGAAGCTTTCTTT.

The chain recombines TRBV20-1 with TRBJ2-5; 8 nucleotides line up with TRBD2. Germline V gene sequence: CDR1 DFQATT, CDR2 SNEGSKA (reference sequence). The CDR3 length is 14 residues. The junction had 7 bases not matched to a gene; V was cut back by 3 bases and J by 4 bases. The CDR3 region has the DNA TGCAGTGCTAGGGTCGGACTAGCCCGAGAGACCCAGTACTTC. Translation: CSARVGLARETQYF.

The chain uses TRBV9 and TRBJ1-1; D gene uncertain. Germline loops: CDR1 SGDLS, CDR2 YYNGEE. The CDR3 spans 15 residues. V shed 3 bases and J shed 4 bases, with 16 bases lying between them. The CDR3 DNA sequence: TGTGCCAGCAGCGCTTCTTCCCAACTTTCCACTGAAGCTTTCTTT. This encodes CASSASSQLSTEAFF.

This clonotype has only a few counts. The rearrangement links TRBV11-3 to TRBJ2-7, with 8 bases aligning to TRBD2. CDR1 is SGHNT, CDR2 YENEEA, per germline. This CDR3 is 15 amino acids long. The V and J ends lost 5 bases and 1 base, in that order; junction bases with no gene match: 7. The CDR3 reads CASSPIAGWSYEQYF. The CDR3, as DNA: TGTGCCAGCAGCCCTATAGCGGGATGGTCCTACGAGCAGTACTTC.

This clonotype was seen a few times. The chain is built from TRBV11-3 and TRBJ2-1, with 11 bases aligning to TRBD2. The trim removed 4 bases at V and 8 bases at J, leaving 10 bases unmatched. Germline CDR1 SGHNT, CDR2 YENEEA. The CDR3 runs 16 residues. For the CDR3, the DNA is TGTGCCAGCAGCTCCATACTAGCGGGAGAGTTCCATGAGCAGTTCTTC. This sequence encodes CASSSILAGEFHEQFF. The entire variable domain, with the rest obtained from reference TRBV11-3 and TRBJ2-1, is as follows: EAGVVQSPRYKIIEKKQPVAFWCNPISGHNTLYWYLQNLGQGPELLIRYENEEAVDDSQLPKDRFSAERLKGVDSTLKIQPAELGDSAVYLCASSSILAGEFHEQFFGPGTRLTVL.

In DNA, the CDR3 is TGCGCCAGCAGCCGCCAATCGGAAGAGACCCAGTACTTC. Encoded protein: CASSRQSEETQYF. The chain has TRBV5-1 and TRBJ2-5; no reliable D call. The germline V gene encodes CDR1 SGHRS and CDR2 YFSETQ. The CDR3 consists of 13 residues. The V and J ends lost 4 bases and 3 bases respectively, with 10 bases between them.

This chain connects TRBV7-2 to TRBJ2-5; 8 bases align to TRBD2. In germline, CDR1 is SGHTA, CDR2 FQGNSA. V shed 5 bases, J shed 5 bases, and the junction held 10 bases outside the gene matches. The CDR3 extends over 15 amino acids. CDR3 in DNA: TGTGCCAGCAGCCGGTCTCGCGGGAGGATCGAGACCCAGTACTTC. Encoded protein: CASSRSRGRIETQYF. Variable domain in full (rest from reference TRBV7-2 and TRBJ2-5): GAGVSQSPSNKVTEKGKDVELRCDPISGHTALYWYRQSLGQGLEFLIYFQGNSAPDKSGLPSDRFSAERTGGSVSTLTIQRTQQEDSAVYLCASSRSRGRIETQYFGPGTRLLVL.

This clonotype was found a few times. The gene calls are TRBV6-2 or TRBV6-3 and TRBJ2-1, with 7 nucleotides matching TRBD2. The V and J ends lost 10 bases and 0 bases, in that order; junction bases with no gene match: 12. CDR3 length: 16 amino acids. CDR1 is MNHEY and CDR2 is SVGEGT in the germline V gene. CDR3 residues: CATVAGLDSSYNEQFF. CDR3 nucleotides: TGTGCCACCGTAGCGGGCCTGGATAGCTCCTACAATGAGCAGTTCTTC.

This sequence joins TRBV4-1 and TRBJ2-1; a weak D match, TRBD1 (6 bases). V dropped 4 bases and J dropped 3 bases, with 13 bases sitting between them. CDR3 size: 15 residues. CDR1 and CDR2 from the germline V gene are MGHRA and YSYEKL. The CDR3 DNA reads as TGCGCCAGCAGCCGACAGGATCGGGTCTACAATGAGCAGTTCTTC. Encoded protein: CASSRQDRVYNEQFF.

The chain has TRBV5-1 and TRBJ2-7; D remains unclear. Germline lookup yields CDR1 SGHRS and CDR2 YFSETQ. Between the trimmed V and J ends, which lost 4 bases and 6 bases, there was a span of 14 bases. The CDR3 runs to 13 residues. The CDR3 DNA reads TGCGCCAGCAGCCCACCCGGCCCCCCCGAGCAGTACTTC. Its translation is CASSPPGPPEQYF.

V is TRBV7-6 and J is TRBJ1-3, with TRBD1 matching over 7 bases. The germline V gene has CDR1 SGHVS and CDR2 FNYEAQ. Losses at the gene ends were 5 bases for V and 2 bases for J; bases not matched to a gene: 9. The CDR3 runs to 16 residues. CDR3 in DNA: TGTGCCAGCAGCCCAGGGGGGGTTCAGGCTGGAAACACCATATATTTT. Protein product: CASSPGGVQAGNTIYF.

The rearrangement uses TRBV20-1 and TRBJ2-7; D tentatively reads TRBD1 or TRBD2 (5 bases each). Trimming removed 5 bases from V and 1 base from J, with 12 bases in between. The germline gives CDR1 DFQATT, CDR2 SNEGSKA (reference sequence). The CDR3 spans 13 residues. The CDR3 here is CSAATGRSYEQYF. The CDR3, as DNA: TGCAGTGCTGCGACGGGACGGTCCTACGAGCAGTACTTC.

This chain uses TRBV19 with TRBJ2-7; 7 bases are a match to TRBD1. Germline V gene sequence: CDR1 LNHDA, CDR2 SQIVND (reference sequence). The length of the CDR3 is 14 residues. Trimming cost V 2 bases and J 5 bases; bases outside gene matches: 6. The CDR3 nucleotides are TGTGCCAGTAGTATAATACAGGGGAGCCACGAGCAGTACTTC. Translation gives CASSIIQGSHEQYF.

This clonotype has just one count. This chain links TRBV2 with TRBJ2-3, with TRBD2 matching 11 bases. The V and J ends lost 9 bases and 2 bases, in that order; junction bases with no gene match: 10. CDR1 and CDR2 from the germline V gene are SNHLY and FYNNEI. The CDR3 consists of 16 residues. CDR3 coding DNA: TGTGCCAGTGGAGTAGCGGGGGGGACCCCCACAGATACGCAGTATTTT. Its translation is CASGVAGGTPTDTQYF. The full variable domain, in which reference TRBV2 and TRBJ2-3 provide the parts outside the CDR3, is EPEVTQTPSHQVTQMGQEVILRCVPISNHLYFYWYRQILGQKVEFLVSFYNNEISEKSEIFDDQFSVERPDGSNFTLKIRSTKLEDSAMYFCASGVAGGTPTDTQYFGPGTRLTVL.

This clonotype was found many times. The rearrangement joins TRBV6-4 to TRBJ2-2, with 12 nucleotides matching TRBD1. In germline, CDR1 is MRHNA, CDR2 SNTAGT. CDR3 length: 17 residues. The J segment lost 5 bases and the V segment lost 2 bases, leaving 6 bases of the junction unmatched. The CDR3: CASSDGTGGSGTGELFF. CDR3 sequence (DNA): TGTGCCAGCAGTGACGGGACAGGGGGCTCGGGGACCGGGGAGCTGTTTTTT.

The genes are TRBV3-1 and TRBJ1-2, with D possibly matching TRBD1 (5 bases). Germline V gives CDR1 LGHDT, CDR2 YNNKEL (reference sequence). Trimming pared 6 bases from V and 8 bases from J, leaving 22 bases between. The CDR3 loop spans 15 amino acids. The CDR3 loop reads CASSPTGTPKGGYTF. CDR3 DNA sequence: TGTGCCAGCAGTCCGACGGGGACTCCTAAGGGCGGCTACACCTTC. Variable domain in full (rest from reference TRBV3-1 and TRBJ1-2): DTAVSQTPKYLVTQMGNDKSIKCEQNLGHDTMYWYKQDSKKFLKIMFSYNNKELIINETVPNRFSPKSPDKAHLNLHINSLELGDSAVYFCASSPTGTPKGGYTFGSGTRLTVV.

The chain combines TRBV5-1 with TRBJ1-1; D perhaps matches TRBD1 (6 bases). V dropped 0 bases and J dropped 1 base, with 13 bases sitting between them. Per germline, CDR1 SGHRS and CDR2 YFSETQ. The CDR3 contains 16 residues. The CDR3 nucleotides are TGCGCCAGCAGCTTGGAAACAGGGCGCAAGAACACTGAAGCTTTCTTT. It encodes CASSLETGRKNTEAFF. The whole variable domain, remainder taken from reference TRBV5-1 and TRBJ1-1, is KAGVTQTPRYLIKTRGQQVTLSCSPISGHRSVSWYQQTPGQGLQFLFEYFSETQRNKGNFPGRFSGRQFSNSRSEMNVSTLELGDSALYLCASSLETGRKNTEAFFGQGTRLTVV.